The present entry profiles one TCR beta chain with its context. TCRdb passed the 5' RACE reads through MiXCR, listing each CDR3 protein once. The table lists approximately 50,000 distinct CDR3 sequences, 12% of them singletons, with roughly 22% in the top ten. The data derive from a study of T-cell memory formation after mild COVID-19. There are 14 residues in the CDR3. Germline assignment: CDR1 KGHSH and CDR2 LQKENI. J was trimmed by 7 bases and V by 3 bases; bases with no gene match: 4. Source material: PBMCs or a T cell subset sorted from them (not recorded which). The gene calls are TRBV18 and TRBJ1-5, with 9 bases lining up with TRBD1. The sequence was obtained from a young man who had mild COVID-19 (a few samples of this study predate the infection). Cell type and time point are not known. The CDR3 nucleotides read TGTGCCAGCTCACCGACAGGGGGTGGGCAGCCCCAGCATTTT. The encoded protein is CASSPTGGGQPQHF.